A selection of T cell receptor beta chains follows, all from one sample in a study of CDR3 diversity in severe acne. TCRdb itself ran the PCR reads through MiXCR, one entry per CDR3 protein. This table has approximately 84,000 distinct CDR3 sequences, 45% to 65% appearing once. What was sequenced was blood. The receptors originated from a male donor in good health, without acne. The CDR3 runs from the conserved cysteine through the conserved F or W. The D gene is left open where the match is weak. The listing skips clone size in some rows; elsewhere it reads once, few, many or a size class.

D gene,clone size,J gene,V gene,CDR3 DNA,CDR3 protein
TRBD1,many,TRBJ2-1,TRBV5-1,TGCGCCAGCAGCTTGCGGACAGGGGAGAACAATGAGCAGTTCTTC,CASSLRTGENNEQFF
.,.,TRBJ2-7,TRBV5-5,TGTGCCAGCAGCTCAGGGAATAAGGCCTACGAGCAGTACTTC,CASSSGNKAYEQYF
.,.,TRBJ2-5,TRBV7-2,TGTGCCAGCAGCTTTGACAGGTCAGAGACCCAGTACTTC,CASSFDRSETQYF
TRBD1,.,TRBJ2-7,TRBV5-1,TGCGCCAGCAGCTACAGGGGCCTCTCCTACGAGCAGTACTTC,CASSYRGLSYEQYF
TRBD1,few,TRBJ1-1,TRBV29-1,TGCAGCGCTAAGGACAGGACGATGAACACTGAAGCTTTCTTT,CSAKDRTMNTEAFF
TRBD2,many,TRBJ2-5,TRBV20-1,TGCAGTGCTGGCCTGCGCGGGAGGATTGAGACCCAGTACTTC,CSAGLRGRIETQYF
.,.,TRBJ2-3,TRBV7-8,TGTGCCAGCAGCGGACAGGGGGAGCGGGAGGAAGATACGCAGTATTTT,CASSGQGEREEDTQYF
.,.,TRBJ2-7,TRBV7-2,TGTGCCAGCAGCTTAGCGGGCGGGAATCTCGAGCAGTACTTC,CASSLAGGNLEQYF
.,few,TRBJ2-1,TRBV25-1,TGTGCCAGCAGTGAATCCGCACAGGGCGAAGAGCAGTTCTTC,CASSESAQGEEQFF
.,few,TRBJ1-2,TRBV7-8,TGTGCCAGCAGCTTGGACAGTTCATATGGCTACACCTTC,CASSLDSSYGYTF
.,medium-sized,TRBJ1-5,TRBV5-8,TGTGCCAGCGGCCCAGTGTCGTCCGAGAATCAGCCCCAGCATTTT,CASGPVSSENQPQHF
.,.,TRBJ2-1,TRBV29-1,TGCAGCGTTGAAAGTCCGAGCGGAGGGGCATTCTATGAGCAGTTCTTC,CSVESPSGGAFYEQFF
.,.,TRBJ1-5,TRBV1,TGCTCGAGGCTAGTCCCCAGCAGCCAACAGAGCAGCAATCAGCCCCAGCATTTT,CSRLVPSSQQSSNQPQHF
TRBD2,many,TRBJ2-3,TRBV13,TGTGCCAGCAGCTTAGGAGTAGCGGGGGTGCAAGATACGCAGTATTTT,CASSLGVAGVQDTQYF
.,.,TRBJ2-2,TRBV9,TGTGCCAGCAGCCACACGGGAGGGGAGCTGTTTTTT,CASSHTGGELFF
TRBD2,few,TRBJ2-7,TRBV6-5,TGTGCCAGCAGTGAGCCGGGACTAGCTAACTACGAGCAGTACTTC,CASSEPGLANYEQYF
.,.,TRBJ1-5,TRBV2,TGTGCCAGCAGTGCGGGTTCCTCCTTCAATCAGCCCCAGCATTTT,CASSAGSSFNQPQHF
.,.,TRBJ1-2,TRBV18,TGTGCCGGCTCGCCCTACGACAGAGGGGTTTATGGCTACACCTTC,CAGSPYDRGVYGYTF
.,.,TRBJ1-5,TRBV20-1,TGCAGTGGAGGGGAGCCAAATCAGCCCCAGCATTTT,CSGGEPNQPQHF
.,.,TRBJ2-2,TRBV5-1,TGCGCCAGCAGCCCGCGGACTGCGGATGGCTCCACCGGGGAGCTGTTTTTT,CASSPRTADGSTGELFF
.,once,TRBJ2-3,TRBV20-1,TGCAGTGCTAGAAGGGGTGGCTCTGGCTCAGATACGCAGTATTTT,CSARRGGSGSDTQYF
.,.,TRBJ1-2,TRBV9,TGTGCCAGCAGCGCGACGACCGTTAACTATGGCTACACCTTC,CASSATTVNYGYTF
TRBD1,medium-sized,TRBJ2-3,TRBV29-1,TGCAGCGTTGAAAGCCGGACAGGGTCAGATACGCAGTATTTT,CSVESRTGSDTQYF
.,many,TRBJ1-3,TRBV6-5,TGTGCCAGCAGTCCGGCCTCTGGAAACACCATATATTTT,CASSPASGNTIYF
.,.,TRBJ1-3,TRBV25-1,TGTGCCAGCAGTGAGCATAAGGATTTGAGAGGAAACACCATATATTTT,CASSEHKDLRGNTIYF
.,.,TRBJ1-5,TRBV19,TGTGCCAGTAGTCCGTCGGGAGGGTCGGGGGTCAATCAGCCCCAGCATTTT,CASSPSGGSGVNQPQHF
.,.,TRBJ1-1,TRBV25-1,TGTGCCAGCAGTGCTTCAGGGTCGTCCACTGAAGCTTTCTTT,CASSASGSSTEAFF
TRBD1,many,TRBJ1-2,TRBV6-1,TGTGCCAGCAGTACCCCAGCACAGGGGGCAAAGGGCTACACCTTC,CASSTPAQGAKGYTF
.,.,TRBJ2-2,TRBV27,TGTGCCAGCAGTCCCGGACAGTCCGGGGAGCTGTTTTTT,CASSPGQSGELFF
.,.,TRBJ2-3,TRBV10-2,TGCGCCAGCAGTGAGTCGAGGGGAGATACGCAGTATTTT,CASSESRGDTQYF
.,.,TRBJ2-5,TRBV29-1,TGCAGCGTTGATAGGACAACCCAAGAGACCCAGTACTTC,CSVDRTTQETQYF
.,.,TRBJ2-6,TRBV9,TGTGCCAGCAGCCCCTGGGACTCTCGCTCTGGGGCCAACGTCCTGACTTTC,CASSPWDSRSGANVLTF
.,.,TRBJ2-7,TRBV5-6,TGTGCCAGCAGCTCGGGAGCGGACTCCTACGAGCAGTACTTC,CASSSGADSYEQYF
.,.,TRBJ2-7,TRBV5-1,TGCGCCAGCAGCCAAGGGGGATCCCACGGGCAGTACTTC,CASSQGGSHGQYF
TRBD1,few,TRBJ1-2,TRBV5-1,TGCGCCAGCAGCCGACAGGGAACGGATGGCTACACCTTC,CASSRQGTDGYTF
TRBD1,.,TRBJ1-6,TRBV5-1,TGCGCCAGCAGCTTGTGGGGGACAGGGGGCGATTCACCCCTCCACTTT,CASSLWGTGGDSPLHF
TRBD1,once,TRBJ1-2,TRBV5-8,TGTGCCAGCAGTCTGGGGACAGGGGAAGGAGGCTACACCTTC,CASSLGTGEGGYTF
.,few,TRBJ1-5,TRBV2,TGTGCCAGCAGTGAAAACAGTTATAGCAATCAGCCCCAGCATTTT,CASSENSYSNQPQHF
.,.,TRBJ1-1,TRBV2,TGTGCCAGCAGAGGAGAAGTGATCTCTGAAGCTTTCTTT,CASRGEVISEAFF
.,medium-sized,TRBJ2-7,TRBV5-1,TGCGCCAGCAGCTTGGCGCCAAGGACGCCCTACGAGCAGTACTTC,CASSLAPRTPYEQYF
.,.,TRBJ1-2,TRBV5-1,TGCGCCAGCAGCTTGGCTTATCCGAGTCAAAACTATGGCTACACCTTC,CASSLAYPSQNYGYTF
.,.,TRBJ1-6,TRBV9,TGTGCCAGCAGCACCCGACAGAATTCACCCCTCCACTTT,CASSTRQNSPLHF
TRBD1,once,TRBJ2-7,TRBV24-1,TGTGCCACCAGTGAGGACAGGGGCGGGGGCGAGCAGTACTTC,CATSEDRGGGEQYF
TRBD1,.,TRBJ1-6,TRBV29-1,TGCAGCGCTCAGACAGGGGGCTATAATTCACCCCTCCACTTT,CSAQTGGYNSPLHF
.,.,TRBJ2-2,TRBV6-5,TGTGCCAGCAGCGGGGGCCCCGGGGAGCTGTTTTTT,CASSGGPGELFF
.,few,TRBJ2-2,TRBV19,TGTGCCAGTAGTCTCATCTATGTGGGCGGGGAGCTGTTTTTT,CASSLIYVGGELFF
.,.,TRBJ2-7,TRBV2,TGTGCCAGCAGTGAAGTGGGGCCCTCGGGGGAGCAGTACTTC,CASSEVGPSGEQYF
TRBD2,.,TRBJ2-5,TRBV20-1,TGCAGTGCAGGGGATAGCGGGACAGAGACCCAGTACTTC,CSAGDSGTETQYF
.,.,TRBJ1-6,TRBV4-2,TGTGCCAGCAGCCAACGGGTTCTGAGGGCGAATTTATCACCCCTCCACTTT,CASSQRVLRANLSPLHF
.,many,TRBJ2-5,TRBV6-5,TGTGCCAGCTCCATCCGGCTGAAAGAGACCCAGTACTTC,CASSIRLKETQYF
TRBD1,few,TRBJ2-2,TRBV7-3,TGTGCCAGCAGCCGACAGGGTCTAGTCACCGGGGAGCTGTTTTTT,CASSRQGLVTGELFF
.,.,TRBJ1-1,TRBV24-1,TGTGCCACCAGTGATCCCGCCTCGGACACTGAAGCTTTCTTT,CATSDPASDTEAFF
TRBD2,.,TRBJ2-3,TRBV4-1,TGCGCCAGCAGCCAAGTACTAGCGGGGGGGCGGTCAGATACGCAGTATTTT,CASSQVLAGGRSDTQYF
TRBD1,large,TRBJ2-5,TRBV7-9,TGTGCCAGCAGCTGGGACCGGGACAGGGGACGAGAGACCCAGTACTTC,CASSWDRDRGRETQYF
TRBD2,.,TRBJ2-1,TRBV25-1,TGTGCCAGCAGTGAATTAGAAGGACTAGCGGGAGGGCCGTTAAATGAGCAGTTCTTC,CASSELEGLAGGPLNEQFF
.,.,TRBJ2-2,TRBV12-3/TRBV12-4,TGTGCCAGCAAAGCGTCGACCGGGGAGCTGTTTTTT,CASKASTGELFF
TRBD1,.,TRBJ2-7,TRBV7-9,TGTGCCAGCACCCGTATAGACAGGGATGGGTACGAGCAGTACTTC,CASTRIDRDGYEQYF
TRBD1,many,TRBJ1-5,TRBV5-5,TGTGCCAGCAGCTTGGTCACAGGGGGGGAGACAGGCGAGCCCCAGCATTTT,CASSLVTGGETGEPQHF